This passage covers 24 T cell receptor beta chains from one sample sequenced in a study of T cell responses to AZD1222 COVID-19 vaccine. Repertoires were generated with immunoSEQ multiplex PCR, while TCRdb's copy carries only in-frame clones and drops some. Counted here are tens of thousands of clones, around 81% occurring once; the ten biggest clones make up 20% to 30%. The sample was peripheral blood, taken 28 days after the second AZD1222 dose. These receptor sequences come from an adult who received the AZD1222 COVID-19 vaccine.

This clone has a handful of counts. The genes are TRBV6-5 and TRBJ2-1; TRBD2 aligns across 10 bases. This CDR3 spans 15 amino acids. The germline gives CDR1 MNHEY, CDR2 SVGAGI. V trimming: 0 bases; J trimming: 11 bases; junction bases outside the gene matches: 7. CDR3 region: CASSYSGLAVSKQFF. The DNA of the CDR3 is TGTGCCAGCAGTTACTCAGGACTAGCGGTCTCTAAGCAGTTCTTC.

The rearrangement joins TRBV6-6 to TRBJ2-7; D is uncertain. Per germline, CDR1 MNHNY and CDR2 SVGAGI (reference sequence). The CDR3 runs to 13 residues. The V and J ends lost 10 bases and 5 bases respectively, with 18 bases between them. The CDR3 region has the DNA TGTGCCACTACCCCAGTCCCAGGCGACGAGCAGTACTTC. It encodes CATTPVPGDEQYF.

The chain links TRBV7-6 to TRBJ2-1; D ambiguous. Germline V gene data show CDR1 as SGHVS and CDR2 as FNYEAQ. Trimming removed 0 bases from V and 8 bases from J, with 14 bases in between. The CDR3 runs to 15 residues. The CDR3 protein is CASSLAWAETDEQFF. CDR3 coding DNA: TGTGCCAGCAGCTTAGCTTGGGCGGAGACGGATGAGCAGTTCTTC.

This rearrangement joins TRBV5-4 to TRBJ1-4, with TRBD1 identical over 8 bases. The germline gives CDR1 SGHNT, CDR2 YYREEE (reference sequence). The V segment lost 0 bases and the J segment 0 bases; nucleotides outside the gene matches: 4. The CDR3 spans 17 residues. The CDR3 protein is CASSLGGTGSTNEKLFF. CDR3 nucleotides: TGTGCCAGCAGCTTGGGAGGGACAGGCTCAACTAATGAAAAACTGTTTTTT. Variable domain in full (rest from reference TRBV5-4 and TRBJ1-4): ETGVTQSPTHLIKTRGQQVTLRCSSQSGHNTVSWYQQALGQGPQFIFQYYREEENGRGNFPPRFSGLQFPNYSSELNVNALELDDSALYLCASSLGGTGSTNEKLFFGSGTQLSVL.

The rearrangement uses TRBV25-1 and TRBJ2-7; the match to TRBD1 covers 7 bases. The germline gives CDR1 MGHDK, CDR2 SYGVNS. This CDR3 is built from 17 residues. The J segment lost 0 bases and the V segment lost 1 base, leaving 9 bases of the junction unmatched. CDR3 nucleotides: TGTGCCAGCAGTGAATTAGGAAGGGGACAGATCTCCTACGAGCAGTACTTC. Amino acid sequence: CASSELGRGQISYEQYF.

The chain links TRBV6-5 to TRBJ2-2, with D hard to call. Trimming shortened V by 8 bases and J by 0 bases, and 7 bases separated the two germline ends. This CDR3 has 13 amino acids. Germline CDR1 and CDR2: MNHEY and SVGAGI. The CDR3 region is CASYPANTGELFF. The CDR3 DNA reads as TGTGCCAGCTACCCAGCGAACACCGGGGAGCTGTTTTTT.

This chain links TRBV18 with TRBJ2-1; tentative D call: TRBD1 (6 bases). The CDR3 sequence is 13 residues long. The V end lost 3 bases, the J end lost 9 bases, and 12 bases lay between the germline ends. Germline assignment: CDR1 KGHSH and CDR2 LQKENI. CDR3 region: CASSPQGQGEQFF. CDR3 DNA sequence: TGTGCCAGCTCACCGCAGGGGCAGGGTGAGCAGTTCTTC.

The chain joins TRBV12-3 or TRBV12-4 to TRBJ1-1; tentative D call: TRBD1 (6 bases). Trimming took 5 bases from V and 5 from J, leaving 9 bases between them. This CDR3 has 12 amino acids. The CDR3 reads CASSIQGTEAFF. CDR3 sequence (DNA): TGTGCCAGCAGTATCCAGGGGACTGAAGCTTTCTTT.

V gene TRBV20-1 combines with J gene TRBJ2-7; no clear D gene. Trimming pared 3 bases from V and 6 bases from J, leaving 9 bases between. The CDR3 extends over 11 amino acids. The germline V gene has CDR1 DFQATT and CDR2 SNEGSKA (reference sequence). The CDR3 is CSARLQLEQYF. CDR3 nucleotide sequence: TGCAGTGCTAGGCTTCAGCTCGAGCAGTACTTC.

The rearrangement joins TRBV27 to TRBJ1-2, with D perhaps TRBD1 (6 bases). Germline V CDR1 and CDR2: MNHEY, SMNVEV (reference sequence). The length of the CDR3 is 15 residues. Trimming stripped 1 base from V and 5 bases from J, with 14 bases between. CDR3 DNA: TGTGCCAGCAGTTTATTCGACAGGCCCGGGTATGGCTACACCTTC. It yields the protein CASSLFDRPGYGYTF.

This clone was seen a few times. The chain uses TRBV28 and TRBJ1-2, with TRBD1 matching over 10 bases. The V gene end was trimmed by 6 bases and the J gene end by 4 bases; junction bases not matched to a gene: 8. This CDR3 is 15 amino acids long. Per germline, CDR1 MDHEN and CDR2 SYDVKM. The chain's CDR3 is CASSPGQGLFYGYTF. The CDR3 nucleotides read TGTGCCAGCAGCCCGGGACAGGGGCTATTCTATGGCTACACCTTC.

This chain links TRBV10-3 with TRBJ1-2; possible D gene TRBD1, 6 bases. This CDR3 is built from 13 residues. Trimming cost V 2 bases and J 8 bases, with 12 bases left between them. Germline values: CDR1 ENHRY, CDR2 SYGVKD. The CDR3 DNA reads as TGTGCCATCAGTGAGAGGGGGATGGGAGGCTACACCTTC. Encoded protein: CAISERGMGGYTF.

The chain carries TRBV15 and TRBJ2-1; the match to TRBD2 covers 10 bases. The CDR3 extends over 15 amino acids. V lost 4 bases and J lost 4; bases outside the gene matches: 4. The germline V gene encodes CDR1 LNHNV and CDR2 YYDKDF (reference sequence). The CDR3 loop reads CATSKTSGAYNEQFF. DNA for the CDR3: TGTGCCACCAGCAAAACTAGCGGGGCATACAATGAGCAGTTCTTC.

The chain couples TRBV18 to TRBJ1-5; 8 nucleotides line up with TRBD1. J gave up 4 bases and V 1 base, and 9 bases lay outside the gene matches. Germline CDR1 KGHSH, CDR2 LQKENI. The CDR3 runs to 17 residues. The CDR3 here is CASSPQGQGDRNQPQHF. Written as DNA, the CDR3 is TGTGCCAGCTCACCACAAGGACAGGGCGATCGGAATCAGCCCCAGCATTTT.

J is TRBJ2-1 and V is TRBV9; 10 positions match TRBD2. J lost 9 bases, V lost 0 bases, and 12 bases had no gene match. Per the germline V gene, CDR1 is SGDLS and CDR2 is YYNGEE. This CDR3 spans 17 amino acids. This CDR3 is CASSVGASGGRTSEQFF. CDR3 DNA sequence: TGTGCCAGCAGCGTAGGGGCTAGCGGGGGTCGGACGAGTGAGCAGTTCTTC.

The gene calls are TRBV6-5 and TRBJ2-4, with 9 positions matching TRBD1. There are 14 residues in the CDR3. The germline V gene encodes CDR1 MNHEY and CDR2 SVGAGI. Unmatched junction bases numbered 4, after V lost 5 bases and J lost 5 bases. In DNA, the CDR3 is TGTGCCAGCAGTCCGACAGGGGGGGAAAACATTCAGTACTTC. Protein: CASSPTGGENIQYF.

The rearrangement joins TRBV19 to TRBJ1-5, with TRBD1 identical over 7 bases. The germline CDR1 and CDR2 sequences are LNHDA and SQIVND (reference sequence). There are 16 residues in the CDR3. J gave up 0 bases and V 7 bases, and 9 bases lay outside the gene matches. The CDR3 sequence: CASTLRQGYSNQPQHF. CDR3 DNA sequence: TGTGCCAGTACCTTACGACAGGGTTATAGCAATCAGCCCCAGCATTTT. The full variable domain, its missing parts supplied by reference TRBV19 and TRBJ1-5, is DGGITQSPKYLFRKEGQNVTLSCEQNLNHDAMYWYRQDPGQGLRLIYYSQIVNDFQKGDIAEGYSVSREKKESFPLTVTSAQKNPTAFYLCASTLRQGYSNQPQHFGDGTRLSIL.

V is TRBV3-1 (or the pseudogene TRBV3-2) and J is TRBJ2-4, with 8 bases fitting TRBD2. The CDR3 sequence is 19 residues long. V shed 0 bases and J 3 bases; nucleotides not matched to a gene: 13. Germline V CDR1 and CDR2: LGHDT, YNNKEL (reference sequence). The CDR3 nucleotides read TGTGCCAGCAGCCAAGATAGGGACGGGAGGGCCCTCAGCAAAAACATTCAGTACTTC. This gives the protein CASSQDRDGRALSKNIQYF.

This clone was seen a few times. V gene TRBV7-2 combines with J gene TRBJ2-7; a weak D match, TRBD2 (5 bases). Germline lookup yields CDR1 SGHTA and CDR2 FQGNSA. Deletions cut 2 bases from V and 6 bases from J, with 8 bases between. The CDR3 is 12 residues long. CDR3 sequence: CASSLSGVEQYF. CDR3 sequence (DNA): TGTGCCAGCAGCTTATCCGGGGTCGAGCAGTACTTC.

This chain joins TRBV4-3 and TRBJ1-2; TRBD1 matches 9 bases. Germline trimming cut 1 base from V and 4 bases from J; bases unmatched to any gene: 4. Germline CDR1 reads LGHNA; CDR2 reads YSLEER. The CDR3 consists of 15 residues. The CDR3 spells CASSQVGTGPYGYTF. In DNA, the CDR3 is TGCGCCAGCAGCCAAGTCGGGACAGGGCCCTATGGCTACACCTTC.

The CDR3 bases are TGTGCCAGCACCCAGGTAGGGAACACCGGGGAGCTGTTTTTT. It specifies CASTQVGNTGELFF. The chain has TRBV3-1 (or the pseudogene TRBV3-2) and TRBJ2-2; no definite D call. V was clipped by 7 bases and J by 1 base, with 10 bases between them. The CDR3 totals 14 residues. CDR1 is LGHDT, CDR2 YNNKEL, per germline (reference sequence).

The rearrangement uses TRBV7-9 and TRBJ1-2; 7 nucleotides agree with TRBD1. This CDR3 region has 14 residues. Trimming took 2 bases from V and 4 from J; bases not matched to a gene: 4. Germline V gene lookup returns CDR1 SEHNR and CDR2 FQNEAQ (reference sequence). This CDR3 reads CASSLSHRGYGYTF. The CDR3 DNA follows: TGTGCCAGCAGCTTATCACACAGGGGCTATGGCTACACCTTC.

The CDR3 loop reads CASSLTGRGGRASYEQYF. Written as DNA, the CDR3 is TGTGCCAGCAGCTTAACGGGCAGGGGGGGACGGGCCTCCTACGAGCAGTACTTC. The chain joins TRBV7-9 to TRBJ2-7; D is tentatively TRBD1 or TRBD2 (7 bases each). The CDR3 loop spans 18 amino acids. The germline CDR1 and CDR2 sequences are SEHNR and FQNEAQ (reference sequence). The V end lost 2 bases, the J end lost 0 bases, and 20 bases lay between the germline ends. Looking up the rest from reference TRBV7-9 and TRBJ2-7 gives the full variable domain: DTGVSQNPRHKITKRGQNVTFRCDPISEHNRLYWYRQTLGQGPEFLTYFQNEAQLEKSRLLSDRFSAERPKGSFSTLEIQRTEQGDSAMYLCASSLTGRGGRASYEQYFGPGTRLTVT.

Only a few counts were recorded for this clone. The CDR3 reads CASTPDSPGNTIYF. CDR3 in DNA: TGTGCCTCAACCCCGGACAGTCCTGGAAACACCATATATTTT. The chain carries TRBV19 and TRBJ1-3; TRBD1 might be the D (6 bases). The CDR3 loop spans 14 amino acids. With 11 bases removed from V and 2 bases from J, the gap between germline ends came to 16 bases. Looked up from germline, CDR1 is LNHDA and CDR2 is SQIVND (reference sequence).